This T cell receptor beta chain was recorded in a study of cytomegalovirus exposure and HLA in healthy donors. General study findings and limits: The authors later linked a missense DCLRE1C variant to TCR beta V- and J-gene trimming.

There are a few counts of this clone. Its antigen is not known. This CDR3 is 13 amino acids long. V dropped 6 bases and J dropped 4; count of bases not matched to a gene: 3. Germline V gene data show CDR1 as MNHEY and CDR2 as SVGAGI. The PCR employed 60 Vbeta primers together with 13 Jbeta primers. Generated by immunoSEQ multiplex PCR, the TCRdb table keeps only in-frame clones and is missing some. Of some 130,000 clones in the sample, approximately 80% were seen once. The clonotype was recovered from a man aged 35 to 55 in good health and CMV-seronegative. The sample taken for sequencing was PBMCs. The chain links TRBV6-5 to TRBJ1-5; 7 nucleotides align to TRBD1. The CDR3 reads CASSIQGNQPQHF. As DNA, the CDR3 is TGTGCCAGCAGCATACAGGGGAATCAGCCCCAGCATTTT.